Listed below are T cell receptor beta chains from one sample, sequenced in a study of shared clonotypes between healthy human individuals. Using immunoSEQ multiplex PCR, the repertoire was profiled, and TCRdb retains in-frame clones only, with some absent. The repertoire includes some 1,100,000 clones, about 84% of them detected once, and 0.52% sits in the top ten. Sequences were obtained from memory CD4+ T cells from PBMCs. These receptors were obtained from a man younger than 35 in good health. Some clones in this sample may be carry-over from other donors' samples. Both conserved end residues are part of each CDR3. The order of the fields is J gene, clone size, D gene, CDR3 length, V gene, CDR3 protein, CDR3 DNA. The D gene is left open where the match is weak. The listing skips clone size in some rows; elsewhere it reads once, few, many or a size class.

J: TRBJ2-7
size: -
D: TRBD1
length: 14
V: TRBV5-1
CDR3: CASSSGTDTLQQYF
DNA: TGCGCCAGCAGCTCGGGGACAGACACTCTCCAGCAGTACTTC

J: TRBJ2-3
size: few
D: -
length: 16
V: TRBV5-1
CDR3: CASSLGADLSTDTQYF
DNA: TGCGCCAGCAGCTTGGGGGCAGACCTCAGCACAGATACGCAGTATTTT

J: TRBJ1-4
size: many
D: -
length: 13
V: TRBV2
CDR3: CASSWGTNEKLFF
DNA: TGTGCCAGCAGCTGGGGTACTAATGAAAAACTGTTTTTT

J: TRBJ1-1
size: -
D: -
length: 15
V: TRBV7-9
CDR3: CASSSPGPMNTEAFF
DNA: TGTGCCAGCAGCTCCCCGGGACCCATGAACACTGAAGCTTTCTTT

J: TRBJ1-2
size: -
D: TRBD1
length: 13
V: TRBV28
CDR3: CASSSRTGYGYTF
DNA: TGTGCCAGCAGCTCCCGGACAGGCTATGGCTACACCTTC

J: TRBJ2-3
size: -
D: -
length: 11
V: TRBV7-9
CDR3: CASSSGTTQYF
DNA: TGTGCCAGCAGCTCCGGTACTACGCAGTATTTT

J: TRBJ2-2
size: few
D: -
length: 14
V: TRBV9
CDR3: CASSVVPSPGELFF
DNA: TGTGCCAGCAGCGTAGTCCCTAGCCCCGGGGAGCTGTTTTTT

J: TRBJ2-5
size: -
D: TRBD2
length: 16
V: TRBV28
CDR3: CASRFGTSGITETQYF
DNA: TGTGCCAGCAGATTTGGGACTAGCGGGATCACAGAGACCCAGTACTTC

J: TRBJ2-5
size: -
D: -
length: 14
V: TRBV5-1
CDR3: CASSPLGSLRTQYF
DNA: TGCGCCAGCAGCCCACTCGGGAGCCTGAGGACCCAGTACTTC

J: TRBJ1-5
size: -
D: -
length: 14
V: TRBV28
CDR3: CASRLRQDNQPQHF
DNA: TGTGCCAGCAGATTAAGACAGGACAATCAGCCCCAGCATTTT

J: TRBJ2-1
size: -
D: -
length: 13
V: TRBV19
CDR3: CASRQTRLNEQFF
DNA: TGTGCCAGTCGTCAGACGCGTCTCAATGAGCAGTTCTTC

J: TRBJ2-1
size: -
D: -
length: 16
V: TRBV5-8
CDR3: CASSFRTHYSYNEQFF
DNA: TGTGCCAGCAGCTTTAGGACACACTATTCCTACAATGAGCAGTTCTTC

J: TRBJ2-2
size: -
D: -
length: 14
V: TRBV7-3
CDR3: CASSLRFGSGELFF
DNA: TGTGCCAGCAGCTTAAGGTTTGGGTCCGGGGAGCTGTTTTTT

J: TRBJ1-4
size: -
D: -
length: 14
V: TRBV5-6
CDR3: CASSYDGAHEKLFF
DNA: TGTGCCAGCAGCTATGACGGTGCCCATGAAAAACTGTTTTTT

J: TRBJ1-1
size: -
D: -
length: 17
V: TRBV7-9
CDR3: CASSLAPGTSLNTEAFF
DNA: TGTGCCAGCAGCTTAGCTCCAGGGACCTCTCTGAACACTGAAGCTTTCTTT

J: TRBJ2-3
size: -
D: -
length: 15
V: TRBV7-2
CDR3: CASSPWGSAGDTQYF
DNA: TGTGCCAGCAGCCCATGGGGGAGCGCCGGGGATACGCAGTATTTT

J: TRBJ1-2
size: -
D: -
length: 15
V: TRBV5-1
CDR3: CASSLVEAANYGYTF
DNA: TGCGCCAGCAGCTTGGTTGAGGCAGCTAACTATGGCTACACCTTC

J: TRBJ2-2
size: -
D: -
length: 14
V: TRBV9
CDR3: CASELQPHTGELFF
DNA: TGTGCCTCAGAGCTTCAACCACACACCGGGGAGCTGTTTTTT

J: TRBJ1-1
size: -
D: -
length: 13
V: TRBV2
CDR3: CARTGEANTEAFF
DNA: TGTGCCAGGACGGGGGAGGCGAACACTGAAGCTTTCTTT